The clone carrying this T cell receptor beta chain was seen a handful of times. Its specificity is not known. These data belong to a study of response to subunit inactivated influenza vaccine. Study results and caveats: Authors suggested each seasonal flu vaccination may recruit only limited numbers of new T cells.

One entry per CDR3 protein results from TCRdb running MiXCR on the RT-PCR reads. Altogether more than 500,000 distinct CDR3 sequences are present, 10% to 12% being singletons, with the ten largest covering approximately 11%. These data were likewise used in another study, on T cells expressing NK-cell markers. This second study notes: Generation of TCR beta cDNA was performed by 5'RACE template switching incorporating UMIs. Sorted CD3+CD56-NKG2C+, CD3+CD56+NKG2C+ and CD3+CD56+NKG2C- T cells supplied the TCR beta repertoires.

Sequencing was performed on PBMCs from blood, taken on the day of vaccination. This TCR came from a man between 50 and 59 years old who received an inactivated influenza vaccine.

DNA of the CDR3: TGCGCCAGCAGCCCCCGGGCAGCTAGCACAGATACGCAGTATTTT. Translated, it gives CASSPRAASTDTQYF. The gene calls are TRBV5-1 and TRBJ2-3; D gene ambiguous. Germline V gene data show CDR1 as SGHRS and CDR2 as YFSETQ. This CDR3 contains 15 residues. V gave up 4 bases and J gave up 0 bases, with 12 bases separating them.